Given below is one TCR beta chain in context. Its target is unknown. These data belong to a study of cytomegalovirus exposure and HLA in healthy donors. Study-level findings and limits: The study carried out a later analysis of TCR beta sequences. It associated under 20,000 of them with specific HLA alleles at a false discovery rate of 0.05.

PCR amplification relied on 60 Vbeta primers (plus 13 Jbeta primers). Generated by immunoSEQ multiplex PCR, the TCRdb table keeps only in-frame clones and is missing some. The data show about 190,000 clones, with 80% seen just once and 6.3% held by the top ten. The V gene end was trimmed by 0 bases and the J gene end by 8 bases; junction bases not matched to a gene: 11. The CDR3 is 16 amino acids. Germline V gives CDR1 SGDLS, CDR2 YYNGEE. This rearrangement joins TRBV9 to TRBJ2-1; 7 bases map to TRBD2. The sample consisted of PBMCs. This clonotype was sampled from a man aged 35 to 55 in good health and CMV-seropositive. For the CDR3, the DNA is TGTGCCAGCAGCGTAGAGGGCGGGGGTGTTTTCGATGAGCAGTTCTTC. This translates into CASSVEGGGVFDEQFF.